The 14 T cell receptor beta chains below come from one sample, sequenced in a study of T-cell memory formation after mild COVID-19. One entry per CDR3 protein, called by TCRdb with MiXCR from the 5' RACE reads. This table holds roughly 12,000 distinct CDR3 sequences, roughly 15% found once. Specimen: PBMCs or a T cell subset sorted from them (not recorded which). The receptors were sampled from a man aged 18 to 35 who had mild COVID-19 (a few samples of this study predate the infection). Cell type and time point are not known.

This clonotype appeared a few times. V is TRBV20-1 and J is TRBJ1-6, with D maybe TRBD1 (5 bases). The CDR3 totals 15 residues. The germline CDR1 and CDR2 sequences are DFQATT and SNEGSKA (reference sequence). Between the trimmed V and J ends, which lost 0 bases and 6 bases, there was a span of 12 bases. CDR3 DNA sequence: TGCAGTGCTAGAGACACCGGGACGAGTAATTCACCCCTCCACTTT. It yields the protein CSARDTGTSNSPLHF.

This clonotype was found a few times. This CDR3 reads CSVARGYGYTF. The CDR3 nucleotides read TGCAGCGTTGCAAGGGGCTATGGCTACACCTTC. This chain uses TRBV29-1 with TRBJ1-2, with D perhaps matching TRBD1 (5 bases). This CDR3 is built from 11 residues. Germline V CDR1 and CDR2: SQVTM, ANQGSEA. Trimming stripped 4 bases from V and 4 bases from J, with 7 bases between.

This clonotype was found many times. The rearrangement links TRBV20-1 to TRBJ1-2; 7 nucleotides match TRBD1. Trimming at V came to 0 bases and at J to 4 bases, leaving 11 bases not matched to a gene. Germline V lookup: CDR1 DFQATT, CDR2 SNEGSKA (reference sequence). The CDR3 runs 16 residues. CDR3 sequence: CSARDLTGKCGYGYTF. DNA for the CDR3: TGCAGTGCTAGAGATCTGACAGGGAAGTGCGGCTATGGCTACACCTTC.

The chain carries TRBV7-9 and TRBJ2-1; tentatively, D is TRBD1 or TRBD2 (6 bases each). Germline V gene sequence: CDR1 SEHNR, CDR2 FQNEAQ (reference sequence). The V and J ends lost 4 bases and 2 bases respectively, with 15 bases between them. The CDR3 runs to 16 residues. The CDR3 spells CASSSPGGPPYNEQFF. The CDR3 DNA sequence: TGTGCCAGCAGCTCCCCTGGGGGGCCTCCCTACAATGAGCAGTTCTTC.

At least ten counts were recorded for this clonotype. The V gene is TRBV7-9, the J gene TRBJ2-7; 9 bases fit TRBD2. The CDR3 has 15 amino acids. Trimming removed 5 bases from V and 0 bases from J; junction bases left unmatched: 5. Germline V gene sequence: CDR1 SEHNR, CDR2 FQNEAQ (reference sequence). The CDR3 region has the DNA TGTGCCAGCAGCGGGGGGACTAGCTTCTCCTACGAGCAGTACTTC. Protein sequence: CASSGGTSFSYEQYF.

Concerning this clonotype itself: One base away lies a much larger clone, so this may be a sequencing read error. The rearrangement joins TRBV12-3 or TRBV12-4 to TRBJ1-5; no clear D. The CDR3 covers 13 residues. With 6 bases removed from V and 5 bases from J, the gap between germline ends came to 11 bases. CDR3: CASRSGRDQPQHF. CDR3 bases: TGTGCCAGCAGGTCCGGACGGGATCAGCCCCAGCATTTT.

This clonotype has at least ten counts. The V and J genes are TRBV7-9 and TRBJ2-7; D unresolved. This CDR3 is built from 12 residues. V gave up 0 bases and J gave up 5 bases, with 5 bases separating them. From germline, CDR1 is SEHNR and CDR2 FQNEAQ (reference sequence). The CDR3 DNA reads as TGTGCCAGCAGCTTAGCTTCCCACGAGCAGTACTTC. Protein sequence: CASSLASHEQYF.

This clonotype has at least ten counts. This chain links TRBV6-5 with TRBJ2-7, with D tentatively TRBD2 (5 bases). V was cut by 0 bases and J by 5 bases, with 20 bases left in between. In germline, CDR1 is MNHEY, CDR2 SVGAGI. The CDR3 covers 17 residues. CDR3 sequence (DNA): TGTGCCAGCAGTTACTCGTTCGGGTTGCTAGCCGAGAACGAGCAGTACTTC. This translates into CASSYSFGLLAENEQYF.

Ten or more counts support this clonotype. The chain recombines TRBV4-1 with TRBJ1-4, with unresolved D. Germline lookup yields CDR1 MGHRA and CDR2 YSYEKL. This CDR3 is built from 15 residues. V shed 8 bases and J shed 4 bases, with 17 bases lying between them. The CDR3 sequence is CASLNPGSGNEKLFF. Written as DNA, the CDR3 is TGCGCCAGCCTAAACCCCGGGTCAGGTAATGAAAAACTGTTTTTT.

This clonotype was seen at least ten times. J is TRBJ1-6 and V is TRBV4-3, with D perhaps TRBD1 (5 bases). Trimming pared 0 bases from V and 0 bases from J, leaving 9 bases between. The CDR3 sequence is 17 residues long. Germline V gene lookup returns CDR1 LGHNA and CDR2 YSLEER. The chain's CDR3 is CASSQDPGSSYNSPLHF. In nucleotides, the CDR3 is TGCGCCAGCAGCCAAGATCCAGGGAGCTCCTATAATTCACCCCTCCACTTT.

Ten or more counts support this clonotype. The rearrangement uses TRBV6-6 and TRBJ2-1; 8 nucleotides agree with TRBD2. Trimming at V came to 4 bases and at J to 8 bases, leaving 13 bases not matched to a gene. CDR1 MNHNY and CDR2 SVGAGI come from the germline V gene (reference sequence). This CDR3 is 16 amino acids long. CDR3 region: CASSLGGGLAGDEQFF. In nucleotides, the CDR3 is TGTGCCAGCAGTTTGGGTGGTGGACTAGCCGGCGATGAGCAGTTCTTC.

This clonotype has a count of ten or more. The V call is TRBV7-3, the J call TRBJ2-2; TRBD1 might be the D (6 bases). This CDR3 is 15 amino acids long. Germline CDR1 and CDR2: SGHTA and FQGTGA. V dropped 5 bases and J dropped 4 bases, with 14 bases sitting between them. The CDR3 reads CASSPIGGGTGELFF. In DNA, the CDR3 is TGTGCCAGCAGCCCGATTGGGGGCGGCACCGGGGAGCTGTTTTTT.

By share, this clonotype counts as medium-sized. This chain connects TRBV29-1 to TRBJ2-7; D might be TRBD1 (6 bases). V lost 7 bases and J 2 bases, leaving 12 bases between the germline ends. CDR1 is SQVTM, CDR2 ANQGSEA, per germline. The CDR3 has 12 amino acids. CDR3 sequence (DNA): TGCAGCGGCGGACAGCTAACCTACGAGCAGTACGTC. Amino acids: CSGGQLTYEQYV.

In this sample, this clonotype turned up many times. DNA for the CDR3: TGTGCCAGCAGCTTAGCTCCTCGGCAGGGGATCGGTATTGGTTCACCCCTCCACTTT. Translating it yields CASSLAPRQGIGIGSPLHF. The chain links TRBV7-2 to TRBJ1-6; the D gene is possibly TRBD1 (6 bases). The V end was cut by 0 bases, the J end by 9 bases, with 24 bases between. The CDR3 extends over 19 amino acids. Looked up from germline, CDR1 is SGHTA and CDR2 is FQGNSA.